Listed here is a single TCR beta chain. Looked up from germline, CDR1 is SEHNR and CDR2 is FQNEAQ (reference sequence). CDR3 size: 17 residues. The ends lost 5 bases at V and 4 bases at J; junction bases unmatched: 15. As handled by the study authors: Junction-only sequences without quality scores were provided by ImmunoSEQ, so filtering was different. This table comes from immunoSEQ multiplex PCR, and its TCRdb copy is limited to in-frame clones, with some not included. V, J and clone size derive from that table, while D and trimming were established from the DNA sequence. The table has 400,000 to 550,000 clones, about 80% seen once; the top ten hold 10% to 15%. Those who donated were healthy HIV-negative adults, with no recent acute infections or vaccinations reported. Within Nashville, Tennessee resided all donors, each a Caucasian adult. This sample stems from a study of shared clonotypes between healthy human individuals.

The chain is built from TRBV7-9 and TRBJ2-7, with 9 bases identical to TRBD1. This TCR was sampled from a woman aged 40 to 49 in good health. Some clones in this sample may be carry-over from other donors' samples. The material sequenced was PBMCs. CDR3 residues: CASSHQVGTGYMYEQYF. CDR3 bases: TGTGCCAGCAGCCATCAGGTCGGGACAGGGTATATGTACGAGCAGTACTTC.